These T cell receptor beta chains were read from a single sample in a study of blood T cell repertoires in COVID-19. TCRdb's table, derived via immunoSEQ multiplex PCR, lists solely in-frame clones and lacks some. The sample includes roughly 250,000 clones, approximately 83% of them seen just once. The sequenced material came from PBMCs or T cells enriched from blood (not recorded which). The receptors derive from a middle-aged woman with acute COVID-19. Each CDR3 is given with its conserved first and last residue. D genes are given only for firm matches. Only some rows state a clone size, as once, few, many or a class for expanded clones.

D gene	CDR3 length	clone size	V gene	J gene	CDR3 protein	CDR3 DNA
TRBD1	16	-	TRBV18	TRBJ1-1	CASSPSTGGADTEAFF	TGTGCCAGCTCACCATCGACAGGGGGCGCCGACACTGAAGCTTTCTTT
-	16	-	TRBV4-1	TRBJ1-3	CASSQEGRVSGNTIYF	TGCGCCAGCAGCCAAGAGGGCAGGGTATCTGGAAACACCATATATTTT
-	15	-	TRBV15	TRBJ2-1	CATSRVGSSYNEQFF	TGTGCCACCAGCAGAGTAGGGAGCTCCTACAATGAGCAGTTCTTC
TRBD1	14	once	TRBV10-3	TRBJ2-7	CATSSGQGGYEQYF	TGTGCCACCTCCTCGGGACAGGGTGGTTACGAGCAGTACTTC
-	14	-	TRBV5-1	TRBJ1-5	CAKAPNSSNQPQHF	TGCGCCAAAGCCCCGAACAGTAGCAATCAGCCCCAGCATTTT
TRBD2	14	-	TRBV7-2	TRBJ2-5	CASSPGTSGRVWYF	TGTGCCAGCAGCCCCGGGACTAGCGGGAGAGTTTGGTACTTC
-	15	-	TRBV2	TRBJ1-3	CASSSGEPSGNTIYF	TGTGCCAGCAGTTCAGGGGAGCCCTCTGGAAACACCATATATTTT
-	14	-	TRBV24-1	TRBJ2-2	CATGQAANTGELFF	TGTGCCACCGGTCAAGCGGCGAACACCGGGGAGCTGTTTTTT
TRBD2	15	-	TRBV6-5	TRBJ2-1	CASSPEVAGVSEQFF	TGTGCCAGCAGCCCAGAGGTAGCGGGAGTAAGTGAGCAGTTCTTC
TRBD1	13	-	TRBV9	TRBJ1-1	CASTDRENTEAFF	TGTGCCAGCACTGACAGGGAGAACACTGAAGCTTTCTTT
TRBD1	14	-	TRBV6-5	TRBJ2-7	CASSPGQGSYEQYF	TGTGCCAGCAGCCCGGGACAGGGGTCCTACGAGCAGTACTTC
TRBD2	13	-	TRBV30	TRBJ2-1	CAWRTSGTNEQFF	TGTGCCTGGCGGACTAGCGGGACTAATGAGCAGTTCTTC
-	16	-	TRBV7-2	TRBJ2-1	CASKIGWGGAYNEQFF	TGTGCCAGCAAAATAGGGTGGGGGGGCGCCTACAATGAGCAGTTCTTC
-	15	-	TRBV4-2	TRBJ2-1	CASSQDGGVASGQFF	TGTGCCAGCAGCCAAGACGGTGGAGTAGCCAGCGGGCAGTTCTTC
-	14	-	TRBV15	TRBJ1-2	CATSKEQGVDGYTF	TGTGCCACCAGCAAAGAACAGGGAGTGGATGGCTACACCTTC
TRBD2	14	-	TRBV9	TRBJ2-7	CASSLAGSSYEQYF	TGTGCCAGCAGCCTAGCGGGTAGCTCCTACGAGCAGTACTTC
-	14	-	TRBV1	TRBJ1-6	CTSTHRGTDSPLHF	TGCACCAGCACACACAGGGGGACGGATTCACCCCTCCACTTT
-	13	-	TRBV5-5	TRBJ2-3	CASSKGDQLLQYF	TGTGCCAGCAGCAAAGGAGACCAATTATTACAGTATTTT
TRBD1	16	few	TRBV7-6	TRBJ2-5	CASSPSDRGLQETQYF	TGTGCCAGCAGCCCGTCCGACAGGGGGTTACAAGAGACCCAGTACTTC
TRBD2	14	-	TRBV7-3	TRBJ2-3	CASSLTGLADTQYF	TGTGCCAGCAGCTTAACTGGACTAGCTGATACGCAGTATTTT
TRBD2	14	-	TRBV7-2	TRBJ2-5	CASSYPGRGETQYF	TGTGCCAGCAGCTACCCAGGGAGGGGTGAGACCCAGTACTTC
-	14	once	TRBV7-9	TRBJ2-3	CASSQGGNTDTQYF	TGTGCCAGCAGCCAGGGTGGGAACACAGATACGCAGTATTTT
-	13	-	TRBV12-3/TRBV12-4	TRBJ1-2	CASRQSDSYGYTF	TGTGCCAGCAGACAATCGGACAGCTATGGCTACACCTTC
TRBD1	12	-	TRBV5-8	TRBJ2-7	CASSRTGGEQYF	TGTGCCAGCAGCCGGACAGGGGGAGAGCAGTACTTC
TRBD2	16	once	TRBV19	TRBJ2-7	CASSQLFRTSGNEQYF	TGTGCCAGTAGTCAACTTTTCAGGACTAGCGGGAACGAGCAGTACTTC
-	14	-	TRBV24-1	TRBJ2-5	CATSDYSGQETQYF	TGTGCCACCAGTGATTATAGCGGCCAAGAGACCCAGTACTTC
-	14	few	TRBV7-3	TRBJ2-2	CASSPRFEWGELFF	TGTGCCAGCAGCCCCCGTTTTGAGTGGGGGGAGCTGTTTTTT
TRBD2	15	-	TRBV27	TRBJ2-1	CASWGGTGTYNEQFF	TGTGCCAGTTGGGGGGGGACTGGAACCTACAATGAGCAGTTCTTC
TRBD1	14	-	TRBV5-1	TRBJ1-2	CASSPTGAYYGYTF	TGCGCCAGCAGCCCTACAGGGGCCTACTATGGCTACACCTTC
TRBD1	14	-	TRBV7-2	TRBJ2-5	CASRADRDEETQYF	TGTGCCAGCAGGGCGGACAGGGACGAAGAGACCCAGTACTTC
TRBD1	14	once	TRBV19	TRBJ1-5	CATNDRATDQPQHF	TGTGCCACAAACGACAGGGCTACTGATCAGCCCCAGCATTTT
TRBD2	16	-	TRBV29-1	TRBJ2-1	CSVPNPGLAGGNEQFF	TGCAGCGTCCCCAATCCCGGACTAGCGGGGGGGAATGAGCAGTTCTTC
-	16	-	TRBV18	TRBJ2-7	CASSPTPGKGAYEQYF	TGTGCCAGCTCACCGACACCGGGGAAGGGAGCCTACGAGCAGTACTTC
TRBD2	16	-	TRBV11-3	TRBJ2-2	CASSARLAGNTGELFF	TGTGCCAGCAGCGCCCGACTAGCGGGGAACACCGGGGAGCTGTTTTTT
TRBD1	13	-	TRBV6-6	TRBJ2-7	CASSYPSGGEQYF	TGTGCCAGCAGTTATCCTTCAGGGGGCGAGCAGTACTTC
TRBD2	14	-	TRBV5-1	TRBJ2-1	CASSLGGSVDEQFF	TGCGCCAGCAGCTTGGGCGGGAGTGTAGATGAGCAGTTCTTC
TRBD1	15	few	TRBV5-1	TRBJ1-5	CASSHTGAGNQPQHF	TGCGCCAGCAGCCATACAGGGGCTGGCAATCAGCCCCAGCATTTT
-	14	-	TRBV2	TRBJ1-4	CASSDGGAEEKLFF	TGTGCCAGCAGTGACGGAGGGGCTGAGGAAAAACTGTTTTTT
-	14	once	TRBV10-2	TRBJ1-2	CASSEGVGPYGYTF	TGCGCCAGCAGTGAGGGAGTAGGTCCGTATGGCTACACCTTC
TRBD2	14	once	TRBV19	TRBJ2-7	CASSLAGEPHEQYF	TGTGCCAGTAGCCTAGCGGGAGAACCCCACGAGCAGTACTTC
TRBD1	13	once	TRBV7-9	TRBJ1-1	CASSLGGTAEAFF	TGTGCCAGCAGCTTAGGAGGGACAGCTGAAGCTTTCTTT
TRBD1	13	-	TRBV27	TRBJ1-2	CASGQGAFGGYTF	TGTGCCAGCGGACAGGGGGCTTTCGGTGGCTACACCTTC
-	14	-	TRBV4-1	TRBJ2-7	CASTQGPTSYEQYF	TGCGCCAGCACCCAGGGCCCAACCTCCTACGAGCAGTACTTC
-	16	-	TRBV29-1	TRBJ2-1	CSGILLTGIQNNEQFF	TGCAGCGGAATACTACTGACAGGAATCCAGAACAATGAGCAGTTCTTC
-	13	-	TRBV27	TRBJ2-7	CASMRGRSYEQYF	TGTGCCAGCATGCGGGGTAGATCCTACGAGCAGTACTTC
TRBD2	14	-	TRBV5-4	TRBJ2-1	CASSLSSSGSEQFF	TGTGCCAGCAGCTTGAGCTCTAGCGGAAGTGAGCAGTTCTTC
-	15	once	TRBV2	TRBJ1-4	CASSESDSYNEKLFF	TGTGCCAGCAGTGAATCGGACAGCTATAATGAAAAACTGTTTTTT
TRBD2	14	-	TRBV9	TRBJ2-1	CASSEGLADNEQFF	TGTGCCAGCAGCGAGGGACTAGCGGACAATGAGCAGTTCTTC
TRBD1	14	-	TRBV29-1	TRBJ2-2	CSVQQGAGTGELFF	TGCAGCGTCCAACAGGGGGCGGGCACCGGGGAGCTGTTTTTT
-	15	-	TRBV5-6	TRBJ2-7	CASSPVGETSYEQYF	TGTGCCAGCAGCCCTGTCGGGGAGACCTCCTACGAGCAGTACTTC
-	15	-	TRBV3-1/TRBV3-2	TRBJ2-1	CASSPGASGNNKQFF	TGTGCCAGCAGCCCGGGGGCTAGCGGAAACAATAAGCAGTTCTTC
TRBD1	12	medium-sized	TRBV7-2	TRBJ2-1	CASSPQTGEQFF	TGTGCCAGCAGCCCCCAGACAGGGGAGCAGTTCTTC
-	13	-	TRBV27	TRBJ1-2	CASSLDRGGGYTF	TGTGCCAGCAGTTTGGATAGGGGAGGAGGCTACACCTTC
TRBD1	13	-	TRBV5-5	TRBJ1-2	CASSSTGAYGYTF	TGTGCCAGCAGCTCGACAGGGGCCTATGGCTACACCTTC